This T cell receptor (beta chain) is drawn from a study of shared clonotypes between healthy human individuals. The CDR3 consists of 13 residues. Germline CDR1 and CDR2: SGHNT and YYREEE (reference sequence). V lost 3 bases and J 4 bases, leaving 10 bases between the germline ends. Approximately 210 ng DNA, about 28,000 T cell genomes, went into each sorted-subset replicate PCR. Some clones are missing from TCRdb's copy, which holds only in-frame ones; the method was immunoSEQ multiplex PCR. Among about 2.4 million clones listed, 90% to 95% were seen once. What was sequenced was naive CD4+ T cells sorted from blood. Subset in this sample: CD45RA+ positively selected. The sequence came from a young man in good health. V and J are TRBV5-4 and TRBJ2-5; perhaps TRBD1 as D (6 bases). CDR3 protein: CASSSRTAETQYF. CDR3 nucleotides: TGTGCCAGCAGCTCAAGGACAGCAGAGACCCAGTACTTC.